The next 23 T cell receptor beta chains were all read from a single sample in a study of T cell responses to AZD1222 COVID-19 vaccine (dated by TCRdb to 2020 to 2023). Library construction relied on the immunoSEQ multiplex PCR assay. TCRdb carries this immuneACCESS record with in-frame sequences only. Its versions omit some clonotypes, under half of them owing to an unresolved V gene in the studies checked, with the rest unexplained. This sample holds about 63,000 clones; about 85% were observed only once. The ten largest clones represent around a fifth of the sample. The intended sense of this specimen's time point label: baseline before first vaccination. Sequencing was performed on peripheral blood, taken on day 0 of AZD1222 vaccination. Every receptor here comes from an adult in good health.

V gene TRBV25-1 combines with J gene TRBJ1-2; no clear D gene. From germline, CDR1 is MGHDK and CDR2 SYGVNS. V gave up 5 bases and J gave up 4 bases, with 11 bases separating them. The CDR3 is made up of 13 amino acids. The CDR3 DNA is TGTGCCAGCAGTAGCGGGAGTTTCTATGGCTACACCTTC. Residues: CASSSGSFYGYTF.

The chain couples TRBV3-1 (or the pseudogene TRBV3-2) to TRBJ1-3; D unclear. The V gene's germline CDR1 is LGHDT and CDR2 YNNKEL (reference sequence). CDR3 length: 15 amino acids. V was clipped by 0 bases and J by 0 bases, with 6 bases between them. CDR3 loop: CASSQDLNSGNTIYF. The CDR3 DNA reads as TGTGCCAGCAGCCAAGATCTTAACTCTGGAAACACCATATATTTT.

The rearrangement links TRBV7-9 to TRBJ1-4; D uncertain. The CDR3 is made up of 12 amino acids. V was clipped by 1 base and J by 8 bases, with 5 bases between them. From germline, CDR1 is SEHNR and CDR2 FQNEAQ (reference sequence). The DNA for the CDR3 is TGTGCCAGCAGCTTAGTCGTGGAAAAACTGTTTTTT. Amino acids: CASSLVVEKLFF.

The rearrangement joins TRBV5-4 to TRBJ1-1; possible D gene TRBD1, 6 bases. Per germline, CDR1 SGHNT and CDR2 YYREEE (reference sequence). V shed 3 bases and J shed 5 bases, with 11 bases lying between them. The CDR3 totals 13 residues. CDR3 in amino acids: CASSSGARTEAFF. CDR3 in DNA: TGTGCCAGCAGCTCGGGGGCGAGGACTGAAGCTTTCTTT.

This clone was observed once. The chain uses TRBV7-8 and TRBJ1-2, with D tentatively TRBD1 (6 bases). Trimming removed 5 bases from V and 4 bases from J, with 11 bases in between. CDR1 is SGHVS and CDR2 is FQNEAQ in the germline V gene. The CDR3 totals 13 residues. CDR3 in DNA: TGTGCCAGCAGCACAACAGGGCCCTATGGCTACACCTTC. Protein sequence: CASSTTGPYGYTF.

This clone turned up a few times. This chain connects TRBV28 to TRBJ1-5; weak D call: TRBD1 (6 bases). Between the trimmed V and J ends, which lost 6 bases and 0 bases, there was a span of 21 bases. CDR3 length: 18 amino acids. CDR1 MDHEN and CDR2 SYDVKM come from the germline V gene. The CDR3 loop is CASRPIRQAMDSNQPQHF. In DNA form, the CDR3 reads TGTGCCAGCAGACCCATACGACAGGCAATGGATAGCAATCAGCCCCAGCATTTT.

The gene calls are TRBV19 and TRBJ2-3; D possibly matches TRBD1 or TRBD2 (6 bases each). This CDR3 has 15 residues. Trimming shortened V by 4 bases and J by 6 bases, and 17 bases separated the two germline ends. Germline-derived CDR1 and CDR2 are LNHDA and SQIVND (reference sequence). This CDR3 is CASSNGGGLGDTQYF. CDR3 coding DNA: TGTGCCAGTAGTAATGGAGGGGGGCTGGGGGATACGCAGTATTTT.

This chain connects TRBV30 to TRBJ1-2; D not certain. Germline assignment: CDR1 GTSNPN and CDR2 SVGIG (reference sequence). There are 11 residues in the CDR3. V was shortened by 6 bases and J by 6 bases, with 11 bases between the two germline ends. The CDR3 reads CACVGPNGYTF. The CDR3 nucleotides read TGTGCCTGCGTAGGACCCAATGGCTACACCTTC.

The chain combines TRBV19 with TRBJ1-3; 7 bases line up with TRBD1. The CDR3 is 13 residues long. Germline CDR1 is LNHDA and CDR2 is SQIVND (reference sequence). CDR3 DNA: TGTGCAACGGGACAGATCTCTGGAAACACCATATATTTT. Translated, it gives CATGQISGNTIYF.

This clone occurred once. The chain employs TRBV5-4 and TRBJ2-5; 7 bases are a match to TRBD2. The CDR3 length is 15 residues. CDR1 SGHNT and CDR2 YYREEE come from the germline V gene (reference sequence). Trimming removed 6 bases from V and 2 bases from J; junction bases left unmatched: 10. The chain's CDR3 is CASKRGGVGQETQYF. The CDR3, as DNA: TGTGCCAGCAAAAGGGGAGGGGTGGGTCAAGAGACCCAGTACTTC.

The chain uses TRBV27 and TRBJ1-2, with 11 bases fitting TRBD1. The CDR3 totals 15 residues. The trim removed 6 bases at V and 7 bases at J, leaving 10 bases unmatched. The germline CDR1 and CDR2 sequences are MNHEY and SMNVEV (reference sequence). This CDR3 is CASRITGTGGGGYTF. The CDR3 DNA sequence: TGTGCCAGCAGGATCACCGGGACAGGGGGTGGTGGCTACACCTTC.

The gene calls are TRBV9 and TRBJ2-3; D is perhaps TRBD2 (6 bases). The CDR3 spans 16 residues. Trimming left V 6 bases short and J 1 base short, with 18 bases between. Germline CDR1 and CDR2: SGDLS and YYNGEE. Here the CDR3 reads CASTTGLTVGTDTQYF. The CDR3 region has the DNA TGTGCCAGCACGACCGGACTAACGGTGGGCACAGATACGCAGTATTTT.

This chain connects TRBV12-3 or TRBV12-4 to TRBJ2-7, with 7 nucleotides matching TRBD2. The CDR3 runs 12 residues. V lost 7 bases to trimming and J lost 1 base; unmatched junction nucleotides: 1. The CDR3 protein is CASTGGSYEQYF. CDR3 DNA sequence: TGTGCCAGCACCGGGGGGTCCTACGAGCAGTACTTC.

In its sample, this clone was seen a few times. The chain uses TRBV19 and TRBJ1-1, with TRBD1 identical over 9 bases. Germline CDR1 LNHDA, CDR2 SQIVND (reference sequence). The V gene end was trimmed by 5 bases and the J gene end by 5 bases; junction bases not matched to a gene: 3. The CDR3 totals 13 residues. The CDR3 reads CASSPTGGTEAFF. CDR3 sequence (DNA): TGTGCCAGTAGTCCGACAGGGGGTACTGAAGCTTTCTTT.

This chain connects TRBV5-6 to TRBJ2-2; D possibly corresponds to TRBD2 (6 bases). The germline V and J ends were trimmed by 4 bases and 0 bases, with 19 bases remaining between them. The CDR3 extends over 18 amino acids. From germline, CDR1 is SGHDT and CDR2 YYEEEE. The CDR3 protein is CASSPPEAGATNTGELFF. CDR3 in DNA: TGTGCCAGCAGCCCTCCGGAAGCGGGTGCCACGAACACCGGGGAGCTGTTTTTT.

In this sample, this clone turned up a few times. J is TRBJ1-2 and V is TRBV7-9; D is undetermined. CDR1 and CDR2 from the germline V gene are SEHNR and FQNEAQ (reference sequence). V was pared by 1 base and J by 8 bases, with 14 bases between. CDR3 length equals 14 residues. The CDR3 DNA is TGTGCCAGCAGCTTAGTTGGGGAATTGAAGGGCTACACCTTC. Translation gives CASSLVGELKGYTF.

The chain employs TRBV28 and TRBJ2-5; 12 bases line up with TRBD2. Per the germline V gene, CDR1 is MDHEN and CDR2 is SYDVKM. V gave up 5 bases and J gave up 4 bases; unmatched junction bases: 5. The CDR3 is 15 residues long. CDR3 residues: CASSPPSGGGETQYF. The CDR3 region has the DNA TGTGCCAGCAGTCCCCCTAGCGGGGGGGGAGAGACCCAGTACTTC.

The gene calls are TRBV6-5 and TRBJ1-2, with TRBD1 matching over 7 bases. From germline, CDR1 is MNHEY and CDR2 SVGAGI. The CDR3 totals 14 residues. V shed 6 bases, J shed 5 bases, and the junction held 9 bases outside the gene matches. CDR3 in amino acids: CASSSQGLGYGYTF. In DNA form, the CDR3 reads TGTGCCAGCAGCTCACAGGGGCTAGGATATGGCTACACCTTC.

The chain couples TRBV5-1 to TRBJ1-6; D gene ambiguous. This CDR3 region has 15 residues. V was cut by 3 bases and J by 3 bases, with 10 bases left in between. The germline V gene has CDR1 SGHRS and CDR2 YFSETQ. CDR3 nucleotide sequence: TGCGCCAGCAGCTCACGGGAGCTCTATAATTCACCCCTCCACTTT. Protein sequence: CASSSRELYNSPLHF.

The V and J genes are TRBV11-2 and TRBJ1-1; D might be TRBD1 (5 bases). CDR3 length equals 15 residues. The germline CDR1 and CDR2 sequences are SGHAT and FQNNGV. V shed 4 bases and J shed 8 bases, with 20 bases lying between them. CDR3 nucleotides: TGTGCCAGCAGCTCGGGACGGGGCTACGTGTTGGAAGCTTTCTTT. Its translation: CASSSGRGYVLEAFF.

J is TRBJ1-3 and V is TRBV3-1 (or the pseudogene TRBV3-2); a possible D gene is TRBD1 (5 bases). Trimming shortened V by 2 bases and J by 8 bases, and 13 bases separated the two germline ends. CDR3 length: 14 amino acids. Germline CDR1 is LGHDT and CDR2 is YNNKEL (reference sequence). CDR3 sequence (DNA): TGTGCCAGCAGCCAAAGAGGCGGGGGAGACACCATATATTTT. This encodes CASSQRGGGDTIYF.

The chain joins TRBV18 to TRBJ2-3; possibly TRBD2 for D (6 bases). CDR3 length: 12 residues. The germline V and J ends were trimmed by 2 bases and 7 bases, with 7 bases remaining between them. Germline CDR1 is KGHSH and CDR2 is LQKENI. CDR3 nucleotide sequence: TGTGCCAGCTCACCAGGAGGGAATACGCAGTATTTT. This translates into CASSPGGNTQYF.

The chain has TRBV29-1 and TRBJ2-5; D may be TRBD2 (6 bases). This CDR3 is 12 amino acids long. CDR1 SQVTM and CDR2 ANQGSEA come from the germline V gene. Trimming left V 7 bases short and J 3 bases short, with 12 bases between. CDR3 sequence: CSAVGGKETQYF. The CDR3 coding sequence is TGCAGCGCAGTTGGGGGGAAAGAGACCCAGTACTTC.